Below, one T cell receptor beta chain is given with its context. Its antigen is not yet known. No much larger clonotype is one base removed from it; base qualities were not supplied. The record originates from a study of Ad26.COV2.S vaccination and SARS-CoV-2 variants (dated by TCRdb to about 2021). In the study overall: TCRbeta repertoire sequencing was used to assess the specificity and breadth of SARS-CoV-2-reactive T cell receptors after Ad26.COV2.S vaccination. The TCR-sequenced set comprised approximately 32 samples: around 20 Ad26.COV2.S vaccine recipients, 5 placebo recipients and 8 SARS-CoV-2 convalescent individuals.

CDR1 SGHRS and CDR2 YFSETQ are derived from the germline V gene. V loses 0 bases of germline sequence and J loses 13 bases, and the interval between the two ends is 8 bases. Counted from cysteine to phenylalanine, this CDR3 has 12 amino acids. Solely the CDR3 DNA is kept, with 36 bases framed from the first base. The paper's findings and limits, for the study overall: Spike-specific TCR breadth was higher in Ad26.COV2.S recipients than in placebo recipients (P = 0.0014). Non-spike TCR breadth was comparable between vaccine and placebo recipients, consistent with the vaccine containing only spike. After vaccination, spike-specific CD8+ and CD4+ T cell responses were reported to show substantial breadth. The authors noted that the TCR breadth and depth analyses may have underestimated total T cell responses.

The time point label, read with the paper, signifies: individuals recovered from natural SARS-CoV-2 infection. The immunoSEQ Assay was used to sequence TCRbeta CDR3 regions. After extraction, genomic DNA underwent amplification by bias-controlled multiplex PCR, followed by high-throughput sequencing. The authors processed their data as follows. Collapsing and filtering of sequences were performed to quantify the absolute abundance of each unique TCRbeta CDR3 region. T cell fraction was estimated by normalizing TCRbeta template counts to usable DNA, with usable DNA measured through amplification of reference genes found in all nucleated cells. Repertoire TCRs were annotated as SARS-CoV-2-specific when V gene, CDR3 amino acid sequence and J gene were exactly matched to a known reactive TCR set. The reference SARS-CoV-2 TCR set came from MIRA and was filtered for enrichment in COVID-19-positive ImmuneCODE repertoires, removing public or cross-reactive TCRs. Using the MIRA antigens, annotated TCRs were further analysed by specific ORF or by position within an ORF. Depth was the summed frequency of annotated unique rearrangements, while breadth was defined as annotated unique rearrangements over total unique productive rearrangements. Two-sided Wilcoxon rank-sum tests were used to compare TCR breadth between groups. As stored in TCRdb, this immuneACCESS dataset retains in-frame rearrangements with V and J assigned. A fraction of the clones does not appear; measured against another copy, unresolved V genes explain less than half of the discrepancy, and the remainder lacks a known reason. For V, J and clone size, that table is used; D and trimming come from the DNA. The sample table shows roughly 100,000 clones, and over 70% are seen once. The ten most abundant clones make up roughly 17% of the sample.

The V and J genes are TRBV5-1 and TRBJ1-6; the D segment could be TRBD1, given 5 matching bases. This TCR came from a human donor who had recovered from COVID-19. The sample consisted of peripheral blood, taken after recovery from COVID-19. This receptor carries the CDR3 CASSLAEGPLHF. The nucleotide sequence is given as TGCGCCAGCAGCTTGGCTGAGGGGCCCCTCCACTTT. The entire variable domain, with the stretches around the CDR3 drawn from the reference TRBV5-1 and TRBJ1-6 proteins, is KAGVTQTPRYLIKTRGQQVTLSCSPISGHRSVSWYQQTPGQGLQFLFEYFSETQRNKGNFPGRFSGRQFSNSRSEMNVSTLELGDSALYLCASSLAEGPLHFGNGTRLTVT.